This T cell receptor beta chain was recorded in a study of blood T cells in healthy people across ages (dated by TCRdb to the mid-2010s). For the study in its entirety: In model experiments, template switching captured roughly one uniquely barcoded TCR beta cDNA molecule for every two T cells. Using deep sequencing normalized with unique cDNA molecular identifiers, the study measured how TCR beta repertoire diversity changes with age. Four age groups were formed from the donors: young (average approximately 15 years), middle-aged (just under 40), aged (62) and long-lived (less than 85). To avoid experimental bias, donors of different ages were randomly spread across the sequencing lanes. For two donors (one aged 18 to 30 and one aged 80 or older), the study analyzed two additional independent replicas of 1 million unique cDNA reads from the same blood draw.

Overall study results and their limits: Because donor CMV infection status was unknown, age-related changes in expanded clonotypes were potentially confounded. As age increased, observed TCR beta diversity per million T cells dropped in a roughly linear way, and a significant reduction was already evident by age about 40. Estimates of total diversity from one million sequenced T cells were regarded as lower bounds and underestimates. Compared with the aged group, the long-lived group had more naive CD4+ T cells, fewer expanded clones and increased TCR diversity, suggesting age selection. Observed TCR beta diversity correlated strongly with the percentage of naive T cells measured by flow cytometry. Because profiling used bulk unsorted PBMCs, naive and antigen-experienced compartments could not be compared conclusively.

The CDR3 runs 15 amino acids, cysteine and phenylalanine included. Kept here is only the CDR3 DNA, which spans 45 bases and is read in frame from base 1. V was cut back by 4 bases and J by 2 bases, leaving a gap of 12 bases between them. CDR1 and CDR2 were assigned from the germline V gene as SGHTA and FQGNSA. Library preparation employed 5' RACE. Sequencer: Illumina HiSeq 2500. A second 7 to 11 cycle PCR used a sample-barcoded 5' primer and a J-beta primer mix. Each TCR beta cDNA molecule received a unique molecular identifier from a template-switch 5' adaptor carrying 12 random nucleotides. Each sample yielded at least 2.5 million CDR3-containing paired-end reads. All of the RNA was converted into first-strand cDNA using the Mint cDNA synthesis kit, with a TRBC-specific oligonucleotide serving as the primer. After uracil-DNA glycosylase treatment, a first 18-cycle PCR used universal primers M1SS and BC2_uni_R on all cDNA. The paper's processing steps were these. Normalization of each sample was performed by random selection of 1 million high-quality reads, each carrying a distinct molecular identifier. Instead of being binned into consensus sequences, reads with shared molecular identifiers were discarded. CDR3 identification, clonotype clustering and error correction used MiTCR with a Q25 quality threshold and the strictest error-elimination algorithm. A nonparametric unseen species model using Euler transformation provided a lower-bound estimate of total TCR beta diversity. The public reads were run again by TCRdb, first through fastp at Q25 and then through MiXCR, and only productive beta chains were kept. Every CDR3 protein is listed once, alongside the most common genes and DNA of its rows. None of the V and J calls come from the authors' own analysis; TCRdb made them. The sample table holds 650,000 to 800,000 distinct CDR3 sequences, of which approximately 52% were seen once. The ten top clones hold approximately 13% of the sample.

This clonotype was seen only a few times. Its cognate antigen has yet to be identified. Base qualities are missing; no much larger clone stands one base away. Donors were 39 systemically healthy Caucasian individuals from Russia aged roughly 6 to 100 years. Approximately 9.7 milliliters of peripheral blood were drawn from each donor into EDTA-treated Vacutainer tubes. Ficoll-Paque density-gradient centrifugation was used to isolate PBMCs, with at least 6.5 million per sample. Trizol reagent was used to extract total RNA from the PBMCs, yielding at least 5 micrograms per sample. For every donor, flow cytometry on a PBMC aliquot measured the percentage of naive CD45RAhigh/CD27high T cells.

The chain couples TRBV7-2 to TRBJ2-1; the D gene is possibly TRBD2, with 6 bases matching. Sequencing input: blood. The receptor was derived from a woman older than 75 in good health. The nucleotides read TGTGCCAGCAGCTCTTTTGCGGGGCCCTACAATGAGCAGTTCTTC. Translated, this is CASSSFAGPYNEQFF.